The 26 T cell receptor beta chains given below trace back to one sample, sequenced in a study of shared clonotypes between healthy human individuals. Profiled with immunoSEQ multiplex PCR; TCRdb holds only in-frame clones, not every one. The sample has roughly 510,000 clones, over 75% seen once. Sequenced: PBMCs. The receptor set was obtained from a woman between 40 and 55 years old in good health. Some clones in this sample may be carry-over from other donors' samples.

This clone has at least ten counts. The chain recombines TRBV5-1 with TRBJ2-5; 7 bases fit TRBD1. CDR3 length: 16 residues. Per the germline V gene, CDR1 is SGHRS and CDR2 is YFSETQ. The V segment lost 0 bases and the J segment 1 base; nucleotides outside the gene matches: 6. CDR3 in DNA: TGCGCCAGCAGCTTGGACGTGACAGGGATCCAAGAGACCCAGTACTTC. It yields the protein CASSLDVTGIQETQYF.

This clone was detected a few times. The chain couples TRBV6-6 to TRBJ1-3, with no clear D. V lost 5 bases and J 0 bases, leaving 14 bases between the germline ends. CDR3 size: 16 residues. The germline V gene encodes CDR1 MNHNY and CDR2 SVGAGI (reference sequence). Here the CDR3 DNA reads TGTGCCAGCAGTAAAAATCGTGCCCTCTCTGGAAACACCATATATTTT. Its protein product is CASSKNRALSGNTIYF.

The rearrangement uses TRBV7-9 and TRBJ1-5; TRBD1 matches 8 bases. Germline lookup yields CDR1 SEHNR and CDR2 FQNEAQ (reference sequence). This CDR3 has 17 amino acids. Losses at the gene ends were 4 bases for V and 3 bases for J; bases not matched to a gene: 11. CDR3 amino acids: CASSSTGTGDFNQPQHF. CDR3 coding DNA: TGTGCCAGCAGCTCCACCGGGACAGGTGATTTCAATCAGCCCCAGCATTTT.

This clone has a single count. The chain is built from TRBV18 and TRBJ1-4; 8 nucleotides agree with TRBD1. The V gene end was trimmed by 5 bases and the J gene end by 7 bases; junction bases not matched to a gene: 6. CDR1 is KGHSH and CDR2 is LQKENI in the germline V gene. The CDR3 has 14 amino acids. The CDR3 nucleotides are TGTGCCAGCTCAGCAGGGGGCGATGGTGAAAAACTGTTTTTT. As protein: CASSAGGDGEKLFF.

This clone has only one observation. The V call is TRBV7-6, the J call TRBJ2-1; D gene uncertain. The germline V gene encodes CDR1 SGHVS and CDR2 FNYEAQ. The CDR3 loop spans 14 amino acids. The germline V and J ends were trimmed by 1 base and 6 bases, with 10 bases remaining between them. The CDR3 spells CASSLGYLLNEQFF. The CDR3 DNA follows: TGTGCCAGCAGCTTAGGCTACTTACTCAATGAGCAGTTCTTC.

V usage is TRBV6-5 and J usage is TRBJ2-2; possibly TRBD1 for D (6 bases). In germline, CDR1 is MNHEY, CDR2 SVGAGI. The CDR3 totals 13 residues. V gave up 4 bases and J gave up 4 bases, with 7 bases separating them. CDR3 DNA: TGTGCCAGCAGTTTCAGGGGCACCGGGGAGCTGTTTTTT. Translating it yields CASSFRGTGELFF.

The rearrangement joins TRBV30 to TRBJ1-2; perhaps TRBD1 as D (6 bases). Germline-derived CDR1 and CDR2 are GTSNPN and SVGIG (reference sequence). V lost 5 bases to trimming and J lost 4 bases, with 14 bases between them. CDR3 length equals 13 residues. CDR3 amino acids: CAWVLQGSYGYTF. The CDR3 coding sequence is TGTGCCTGGGTCCTACAGGGTTCCTATGGCTACACCTTC.

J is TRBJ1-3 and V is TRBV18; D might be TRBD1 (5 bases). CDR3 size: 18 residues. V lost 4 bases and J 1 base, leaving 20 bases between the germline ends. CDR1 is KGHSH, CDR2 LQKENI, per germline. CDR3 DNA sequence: TGTGCCAGCTCACTCTTTTCGGGACTGACGGGTTCTGGAAACACCATATATTTT. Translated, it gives CASSLFSGLTGSGNTIYF. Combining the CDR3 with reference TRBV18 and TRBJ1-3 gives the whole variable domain NAGVMQNPRHLVRRRGQEARLRCSPMKGHSHVYWYRQLPEEGLKFMVYLQKENIIDESGMPKERFSAEFPKEGPSILRIQQVVRGDSAAYFCASSLFSGLTGSGNTIYFGEGSWLTVV.

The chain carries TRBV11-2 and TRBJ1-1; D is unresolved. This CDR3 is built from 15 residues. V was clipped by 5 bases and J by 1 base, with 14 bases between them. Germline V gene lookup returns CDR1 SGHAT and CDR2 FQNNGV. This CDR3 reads CASSVGRNPNTEAFF. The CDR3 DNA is TGTGCCAGCAGCGTTGGACGGAACCCGAACACTGAAGCTTTCTTT.

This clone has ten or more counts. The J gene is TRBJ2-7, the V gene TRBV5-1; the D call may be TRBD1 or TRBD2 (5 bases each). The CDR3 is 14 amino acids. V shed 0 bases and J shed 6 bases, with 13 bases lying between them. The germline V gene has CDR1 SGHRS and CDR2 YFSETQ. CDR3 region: CASSLDGLGTEQYF. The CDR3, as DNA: TGCGCCAGCAGCTTGGACGGACTGGGGACCGAGCAGTACTTC.

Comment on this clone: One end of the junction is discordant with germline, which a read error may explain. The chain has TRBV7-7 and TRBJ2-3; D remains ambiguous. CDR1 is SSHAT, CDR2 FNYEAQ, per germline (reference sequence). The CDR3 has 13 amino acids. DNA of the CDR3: TGTGCTAGCAGCCAGACTTACACAGATACGCAGTATTTT. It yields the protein CASSQTYTDTQYF.

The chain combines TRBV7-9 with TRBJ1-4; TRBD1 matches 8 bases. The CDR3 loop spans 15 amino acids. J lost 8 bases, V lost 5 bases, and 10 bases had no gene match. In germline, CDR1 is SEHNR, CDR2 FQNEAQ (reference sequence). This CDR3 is CASSPPGTGTEKLFF. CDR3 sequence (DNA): TGTGCCAGCAGCCCACCCGGGACAGGTACCGAAAAACTGTTTTTT.

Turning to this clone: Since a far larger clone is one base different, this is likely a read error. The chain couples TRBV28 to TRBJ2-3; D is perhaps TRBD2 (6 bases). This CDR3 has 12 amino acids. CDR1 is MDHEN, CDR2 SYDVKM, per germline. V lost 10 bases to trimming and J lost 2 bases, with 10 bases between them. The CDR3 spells CANGGPTDTQYF. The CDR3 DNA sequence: TGTGCCAATGGAGGGCCCACAGATACGCAGTATTTT.

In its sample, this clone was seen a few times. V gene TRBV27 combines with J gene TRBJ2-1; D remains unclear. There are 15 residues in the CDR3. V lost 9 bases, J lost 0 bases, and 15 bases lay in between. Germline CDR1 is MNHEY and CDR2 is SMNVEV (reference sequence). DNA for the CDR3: TGTGCCAGAGCCGGTCGGTGGCTCTCCTACAATGAGCAGTTCTTC. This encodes CARAGRWLSYNEQFF.

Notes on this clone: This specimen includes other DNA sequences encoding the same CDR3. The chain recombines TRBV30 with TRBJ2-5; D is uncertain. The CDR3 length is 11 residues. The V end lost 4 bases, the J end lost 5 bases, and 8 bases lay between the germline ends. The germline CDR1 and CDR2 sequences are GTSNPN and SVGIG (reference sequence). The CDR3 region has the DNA TGTGCCTGGAAGACACAGGAGACCCAGTACTTC. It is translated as CAWKTQETQYF.

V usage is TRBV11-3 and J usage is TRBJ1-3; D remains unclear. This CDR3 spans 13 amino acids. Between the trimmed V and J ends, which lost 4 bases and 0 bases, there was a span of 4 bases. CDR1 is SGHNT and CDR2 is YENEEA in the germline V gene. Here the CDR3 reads CASSSASGNTIYF. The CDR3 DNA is TGTGCCAGCAGCTCGGCCTCTGGAAACACCATATATTTT.

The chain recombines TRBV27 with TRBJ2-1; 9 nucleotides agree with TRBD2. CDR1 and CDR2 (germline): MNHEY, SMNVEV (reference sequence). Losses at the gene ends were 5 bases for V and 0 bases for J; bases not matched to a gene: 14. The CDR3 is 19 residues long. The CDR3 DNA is TGTGCCAGCAGTGCCCCGAGCCCTCTAGCGGGGACCTCCTACAATGAGCAGTTCTTC. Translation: CASSAPSPLAGTSYNEQFF.

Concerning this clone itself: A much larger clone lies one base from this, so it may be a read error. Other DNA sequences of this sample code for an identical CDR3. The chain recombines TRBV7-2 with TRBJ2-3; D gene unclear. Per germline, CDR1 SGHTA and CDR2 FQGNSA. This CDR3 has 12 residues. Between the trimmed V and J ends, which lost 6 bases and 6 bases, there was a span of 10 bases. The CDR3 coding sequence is TGTGCCAGCAGTACCATTACGGATACGCAGTATTTT. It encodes CASSTITDTQYF.

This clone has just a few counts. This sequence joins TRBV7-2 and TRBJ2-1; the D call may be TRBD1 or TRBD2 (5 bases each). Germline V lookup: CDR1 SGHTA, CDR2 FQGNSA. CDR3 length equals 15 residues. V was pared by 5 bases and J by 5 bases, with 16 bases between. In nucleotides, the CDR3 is TGTGCCAGCAGCGCTCTAGCAGGGAACCACAATGAGCAGTTCTTC. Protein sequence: CASSALAGNHNEQFF.

Written as DNA, the CDR3 is TGTGCCAGCAGGCAGGGCTTCCAACCATTTTTCGGAGGAAACACCATATATTTT. Translated: CASRQGFQPFFGGNTIYF. V usage is TRBV28 and J usage is TRBJ1-3; perhaps TRBD1 as D (5 bases). V lost 6 bases to trimming and J lost 4 bases, with 25 bases between them. The length of the CDR3 is 18 residues. Germline values: CDR1 MDHEN, CDR2 SYDVKM.

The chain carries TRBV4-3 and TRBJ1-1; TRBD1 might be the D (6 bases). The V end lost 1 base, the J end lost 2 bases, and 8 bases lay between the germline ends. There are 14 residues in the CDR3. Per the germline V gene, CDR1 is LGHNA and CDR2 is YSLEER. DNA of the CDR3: TGCGCCAGCAGCCAAGGGACAGCAAACACTGAAGCTTTCTTT. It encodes CASSQGTANTEAFF.

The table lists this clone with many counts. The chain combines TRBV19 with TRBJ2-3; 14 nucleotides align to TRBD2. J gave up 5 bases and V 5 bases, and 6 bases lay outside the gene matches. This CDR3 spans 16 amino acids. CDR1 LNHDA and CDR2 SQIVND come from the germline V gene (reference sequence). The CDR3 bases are TGTGCCAGTAGTCCACGACTAGCGGGAGGGGTAGATACGCAGTATTTT. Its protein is CASSPRLAGGVDTQYF.

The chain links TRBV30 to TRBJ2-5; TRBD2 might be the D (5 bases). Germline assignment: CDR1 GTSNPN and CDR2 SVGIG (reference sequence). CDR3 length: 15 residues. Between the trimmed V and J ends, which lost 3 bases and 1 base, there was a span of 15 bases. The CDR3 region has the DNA TGTGCCTGGAGCCAAGAGGGTCGGACCCAAGAGACCCAGTACTTC. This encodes CAWSQEGRTQETQYF.

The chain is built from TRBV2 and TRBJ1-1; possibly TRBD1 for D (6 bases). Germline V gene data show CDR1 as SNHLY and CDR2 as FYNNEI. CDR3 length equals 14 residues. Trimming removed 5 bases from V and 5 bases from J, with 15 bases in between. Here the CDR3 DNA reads TGTGCCAGCAGTTCGAGAGGGGGAGAAACTGAAGCTTTCTTT. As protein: CASSSRGGETEAFF. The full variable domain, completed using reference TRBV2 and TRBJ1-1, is EPEVTQTPSHQVTQMGQEVILRCVPISNHLYFYWYRQILGQKVEFLVSFYNNEISEKSEIFDDQFSVERPDGSNFTLKIRSTKLEDSAMYFCASSSRGGETEAFFGQGTRLTVV.

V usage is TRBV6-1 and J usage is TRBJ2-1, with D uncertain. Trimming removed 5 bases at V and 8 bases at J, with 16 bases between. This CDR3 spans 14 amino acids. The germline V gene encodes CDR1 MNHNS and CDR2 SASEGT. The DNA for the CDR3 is TGTGCCAGCAGTTGGGCCTTCGGCCCACATGAGCAGTTCTTC. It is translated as CASSWAFGPHEQFF.

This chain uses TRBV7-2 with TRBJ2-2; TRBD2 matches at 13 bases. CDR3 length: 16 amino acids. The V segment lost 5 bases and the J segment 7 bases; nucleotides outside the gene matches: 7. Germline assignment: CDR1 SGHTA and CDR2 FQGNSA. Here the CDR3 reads CASSPRTSGSSGELFF. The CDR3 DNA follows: TGTGCCAGCAGCCCAAGGACTAGCGGGAGTAGCGGGGAGCTGTTTTTT. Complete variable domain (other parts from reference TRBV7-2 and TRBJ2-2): GAGVSQSPSNKVTEKGKDVELRCDPISGHTALYWYRQSLGQGLEFLIYFQGNSAPDKSGLPSDRFSAERTGGSVSTLTIQRTQQEDSAVYLCASSPRTSGSSGELFFGEGSRLTVL.